This TCR beta chain was identified in a study of blood T cells in healthy people across ages. The table lists this clonotype with a few counts. Combining a sample-barcoded 5' primer with a J-beta primer mix, a second PCR ran for about 6 to 12 cycles. TCRdb reprocessed the 5' RACE reads with MiXCR, giving one entry per CDR3 protein. The table shows approximately 490,000 distinct CDR3 sequences, with 24% occurring only once. Germline V CDR1 and CDR2: DFQATT, SNEGSKA (reference sequence). Trimming left V 0 bases short and J 4 bases short, with 12 bases between. The CDR3 is made up of 14 amino acids. These data were also filed under a second study, of T cells of mothers and their children.

Source material: blood. The chain combines TRBV20-1 with TRBJ1-2; no definite D call. The origin of this receptor is a boy aged 5 to 17 in good health. CDR3 DNA: TGCAGTGCTAGAGACGACACGGGTAGCTATGGCTACACCTTC. Its protein product is CSARDDTGSYGYTF.